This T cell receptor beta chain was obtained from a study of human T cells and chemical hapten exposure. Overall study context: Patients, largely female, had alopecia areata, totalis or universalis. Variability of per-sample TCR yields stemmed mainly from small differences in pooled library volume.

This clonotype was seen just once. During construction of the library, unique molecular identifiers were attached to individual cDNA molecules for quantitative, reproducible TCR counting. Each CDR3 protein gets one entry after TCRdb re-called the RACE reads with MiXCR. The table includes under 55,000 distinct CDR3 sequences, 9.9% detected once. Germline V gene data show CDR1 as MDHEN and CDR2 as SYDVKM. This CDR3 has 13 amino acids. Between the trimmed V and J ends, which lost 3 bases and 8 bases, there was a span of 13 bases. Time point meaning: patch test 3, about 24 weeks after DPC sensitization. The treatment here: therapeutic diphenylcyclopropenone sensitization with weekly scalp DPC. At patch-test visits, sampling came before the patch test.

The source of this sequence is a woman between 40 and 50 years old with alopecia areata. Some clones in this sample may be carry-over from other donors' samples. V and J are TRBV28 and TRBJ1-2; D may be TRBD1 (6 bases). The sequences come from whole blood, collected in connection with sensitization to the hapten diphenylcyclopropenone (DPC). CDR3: CASSLARGSGYTF. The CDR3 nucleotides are TGTGCCAGCAGTTTGGCCAGGGGAAGCGGCTACACCTTC.